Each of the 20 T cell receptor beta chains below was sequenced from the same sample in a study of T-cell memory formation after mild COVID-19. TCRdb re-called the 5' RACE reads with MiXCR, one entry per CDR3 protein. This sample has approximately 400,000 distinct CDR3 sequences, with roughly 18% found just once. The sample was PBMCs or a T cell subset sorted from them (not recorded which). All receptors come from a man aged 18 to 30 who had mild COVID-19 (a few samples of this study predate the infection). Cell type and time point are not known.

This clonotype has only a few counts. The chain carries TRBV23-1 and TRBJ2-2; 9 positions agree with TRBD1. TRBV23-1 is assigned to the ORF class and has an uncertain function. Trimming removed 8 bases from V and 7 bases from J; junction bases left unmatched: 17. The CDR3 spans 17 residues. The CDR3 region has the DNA TGCGCCAGCTTCCGAGCACAGGGGGCCCGGGGGCACGGGGAGCTGTTTTTT. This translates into CASFRAQGARGHGELFF.

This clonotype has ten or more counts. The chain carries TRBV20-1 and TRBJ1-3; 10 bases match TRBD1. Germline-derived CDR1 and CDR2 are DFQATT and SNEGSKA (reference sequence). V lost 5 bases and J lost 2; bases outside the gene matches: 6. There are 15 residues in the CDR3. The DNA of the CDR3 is TGCAGTGCTCTGACGACAGGGGGCCCTGGAAACACCATATATTTT. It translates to CSALTTGGPGNTIYF.

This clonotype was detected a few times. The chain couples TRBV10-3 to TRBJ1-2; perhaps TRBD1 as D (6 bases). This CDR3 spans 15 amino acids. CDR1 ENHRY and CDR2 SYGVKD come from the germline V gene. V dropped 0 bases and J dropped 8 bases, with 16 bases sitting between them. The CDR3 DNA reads TGTGCCATCAGTGAGTCTGGGGGCAGGGATCAAGGCTACACCTTC. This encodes CAISESGGRDQGYTF.

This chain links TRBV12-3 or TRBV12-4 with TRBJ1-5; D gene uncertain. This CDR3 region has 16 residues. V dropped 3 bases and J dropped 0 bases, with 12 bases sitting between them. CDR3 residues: CASSLSAAYSNQPQHF. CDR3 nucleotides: TGTGCCAGCAGTTTGTCGGCAGCCTATAGCAATCAGCCCCAGCATTTT.

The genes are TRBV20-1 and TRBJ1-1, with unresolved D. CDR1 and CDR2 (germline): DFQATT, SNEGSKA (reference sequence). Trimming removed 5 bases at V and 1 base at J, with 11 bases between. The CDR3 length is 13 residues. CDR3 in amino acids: CSAGEAPNTEAFF. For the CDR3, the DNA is TGCAGTGCTGGGGAAGCTCCGAACACTGAAGCTTTCTTT.

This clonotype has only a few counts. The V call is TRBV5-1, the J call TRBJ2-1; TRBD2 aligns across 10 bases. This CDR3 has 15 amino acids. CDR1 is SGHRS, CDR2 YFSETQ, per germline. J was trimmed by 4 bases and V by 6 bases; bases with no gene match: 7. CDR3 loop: CASTLSSGGYNEQFF. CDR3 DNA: TGCGCCAGCACCCTCTCTAGCGGGGGTTACAATGAGCAGTTCTTC.

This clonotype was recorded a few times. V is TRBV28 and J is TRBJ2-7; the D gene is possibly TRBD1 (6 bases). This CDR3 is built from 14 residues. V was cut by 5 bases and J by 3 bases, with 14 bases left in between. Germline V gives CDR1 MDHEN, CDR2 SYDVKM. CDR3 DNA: TGTGCCAGCAGTGCATGGGACACTTACTACGAGCAGTACTTC. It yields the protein CASSAWDTYYEQYF.

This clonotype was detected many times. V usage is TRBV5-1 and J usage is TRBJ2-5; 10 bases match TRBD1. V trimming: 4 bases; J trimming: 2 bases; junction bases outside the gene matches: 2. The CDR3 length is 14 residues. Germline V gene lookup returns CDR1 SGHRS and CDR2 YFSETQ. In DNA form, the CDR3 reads TGCGCCAGCAGCCCGGGACAGGGGCAAGAGACCCAGTACTTC. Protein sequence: CASSPGQGQETQYF.

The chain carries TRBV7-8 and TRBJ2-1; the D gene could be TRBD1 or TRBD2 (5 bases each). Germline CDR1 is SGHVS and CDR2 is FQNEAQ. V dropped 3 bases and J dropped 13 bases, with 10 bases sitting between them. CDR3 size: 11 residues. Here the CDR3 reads CASSFGTGQFF. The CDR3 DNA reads TGTGCCAGCAGCTTCGGGACGGGACAGTTCTTC.

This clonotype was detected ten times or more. CDR3 nucleotides: TGTGCCAGCAGTGTAACCGGGACAGGGGCCTACGAGCAGTACTTC. The encoded protein is CASSVTGTGAYEQYF. The chain couples TRBV12-3 or TRBV12-4 to TRBJ2-7; 10 bases match TRBD1. This CDR3 has 15 residues. The ends lost 5 bases at V and 2 bases at J; junction bases unmatched: 6.

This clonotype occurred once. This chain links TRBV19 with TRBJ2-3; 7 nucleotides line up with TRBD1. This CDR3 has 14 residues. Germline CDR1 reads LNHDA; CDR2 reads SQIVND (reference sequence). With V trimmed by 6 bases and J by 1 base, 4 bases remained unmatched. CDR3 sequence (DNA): TGTGCCAGTAGGGAAGGGGGCCGCACAGATACGCAGTATTTT. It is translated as CASREGGRTDTQYF.

The DNA for the CDR3 is TGTGCCAGCAGCCCCGGGACCCAGGGAGGAAGCAATCAGCCCCAGCATTTT. This codes for CASSPGTQGGSNQPQHF. The chain joins TRBV27 to TRBJ1-5; TRBD1 is a possible D gene (5 bases). This CDR3 region has 17 residues. Germline assignment: CDR1 MNHEY and CDR2 SMNVEV (reference sequence). The V and J ends lost 6 bases and 1 base respectively, with 19 bases between them.

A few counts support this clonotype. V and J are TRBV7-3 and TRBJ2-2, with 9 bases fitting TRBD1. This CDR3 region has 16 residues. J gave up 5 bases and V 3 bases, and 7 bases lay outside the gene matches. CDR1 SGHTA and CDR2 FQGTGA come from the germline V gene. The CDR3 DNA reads TGTGCCAGCAGCTTTGACAGGGGGGCCGTTACCGGGGAGCTGTTTTTT. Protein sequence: CASSFDRGAVTGELFF.

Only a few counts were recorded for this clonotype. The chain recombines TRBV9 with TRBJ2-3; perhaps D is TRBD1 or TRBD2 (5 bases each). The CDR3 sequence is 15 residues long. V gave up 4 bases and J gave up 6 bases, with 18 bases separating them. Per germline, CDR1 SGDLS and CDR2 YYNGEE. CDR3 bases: TGTGCCAGCAGCCCAACCGGGACCCCCGGGGATACGCAGTATTTT. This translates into CASSPTGTPGDTQYF.

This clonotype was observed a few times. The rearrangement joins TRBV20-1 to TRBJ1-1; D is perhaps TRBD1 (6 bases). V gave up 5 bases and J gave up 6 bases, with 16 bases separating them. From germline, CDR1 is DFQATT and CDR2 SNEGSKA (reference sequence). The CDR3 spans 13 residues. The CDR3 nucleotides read TGCAGTGCTTCCGACAGGCGACTACCTGAAGCTTTCTTT. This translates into CSASDRRLPEAFF.

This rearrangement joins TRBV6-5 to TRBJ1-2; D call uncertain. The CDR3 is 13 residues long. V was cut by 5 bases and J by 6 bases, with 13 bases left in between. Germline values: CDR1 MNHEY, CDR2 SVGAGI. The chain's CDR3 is CASSPGSYHGYTF. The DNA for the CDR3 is TGTGCCAGCAGTCCCGGGTCCTATCATGGCTACACCTTC.

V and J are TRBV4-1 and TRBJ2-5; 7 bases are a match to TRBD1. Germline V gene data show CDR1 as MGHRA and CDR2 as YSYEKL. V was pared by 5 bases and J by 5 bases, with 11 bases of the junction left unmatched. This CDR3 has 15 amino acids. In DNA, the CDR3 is TGCGCCAGCAGCGCTTCCCAGGGGGAGTACGAGACCCAGTACTTC. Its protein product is CASSASQGEYETQYF.

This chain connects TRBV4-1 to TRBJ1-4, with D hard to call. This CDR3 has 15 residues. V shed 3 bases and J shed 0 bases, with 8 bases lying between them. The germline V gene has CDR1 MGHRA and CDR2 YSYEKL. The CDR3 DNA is TGCGCCAGCAGCCAGGGGATGACAACTAATGAAAAACTGTTTTTT. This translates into CASSQGMTTNEKLFF.

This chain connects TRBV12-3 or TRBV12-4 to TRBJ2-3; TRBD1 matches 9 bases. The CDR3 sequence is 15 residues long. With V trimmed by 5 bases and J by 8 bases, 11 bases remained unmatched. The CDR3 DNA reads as TGTGCCAGCAGTGCCCAGGACAGGGGAGAAGGTACGCAGTATTTT. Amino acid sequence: CASSAQDRGEGTQYF.

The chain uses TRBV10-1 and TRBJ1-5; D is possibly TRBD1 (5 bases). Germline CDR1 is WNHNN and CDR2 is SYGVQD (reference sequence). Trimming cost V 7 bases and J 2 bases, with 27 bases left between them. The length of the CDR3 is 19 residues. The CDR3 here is CASTLARYRSYGGNQPQHF. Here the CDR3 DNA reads TGCGCCAGCACCCTGGCGAGGTACAGGTCCTACGGCGGCAATCAGCCCCAGCATTTT.